This T cell receptor beta chain was profiled in a study of control samples from healthy donors and cancer patients. TCRdb's table, derived via immunoSEQ multiplex PCR, lists solely in-frame clones and lacks some. This sample has about 150,000 clones, with approximately 92% found just once. V gave up 5 bases and J gave up 2 bases; unmatched junction bases: 10. Germline V CDR1 and CDR2: SGHKS, YYEKEE (reference sequence). The CDR3 totals 17 residues. Sequenced sample: blood. The TCR originated in a woman between 40 and 50 years old in good health. The chain links TRBV5-5 to TRBJ1-5; TRBD1 matches 10 bases. The CDR3 here is CASSFGQGVEGNQPQHF. The DNA for the CDR3 is TGTGCCAGCAGTTTTGGACAGGGGGTTGAGGGCAATCAGCCCCAGCATTTT.